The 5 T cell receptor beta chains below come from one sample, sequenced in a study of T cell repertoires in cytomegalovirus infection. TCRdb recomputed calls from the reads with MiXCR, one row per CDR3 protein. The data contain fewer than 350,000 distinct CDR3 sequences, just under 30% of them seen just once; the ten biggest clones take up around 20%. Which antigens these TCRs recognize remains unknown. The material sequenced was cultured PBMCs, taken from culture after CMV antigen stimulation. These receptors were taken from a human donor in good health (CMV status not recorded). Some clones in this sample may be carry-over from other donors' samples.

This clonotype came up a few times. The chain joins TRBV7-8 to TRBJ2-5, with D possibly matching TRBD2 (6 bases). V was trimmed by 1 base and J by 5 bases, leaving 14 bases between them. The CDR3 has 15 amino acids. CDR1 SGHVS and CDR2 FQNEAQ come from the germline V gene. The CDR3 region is CASSLEEGRGETQYF. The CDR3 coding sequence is TGTGCCAGCAGCTTAGAGGAGGGGCGCGGGGAGACCCAGTACTTC.

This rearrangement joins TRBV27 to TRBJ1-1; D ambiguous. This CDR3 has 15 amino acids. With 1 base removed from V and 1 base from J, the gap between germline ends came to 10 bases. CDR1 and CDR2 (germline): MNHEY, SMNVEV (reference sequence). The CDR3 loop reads CASSLWAGTNTEAFF. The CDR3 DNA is TGTGCCAGCAGTTTATGGGCCGGTACGAACACTGAAGCTTTCTTT.

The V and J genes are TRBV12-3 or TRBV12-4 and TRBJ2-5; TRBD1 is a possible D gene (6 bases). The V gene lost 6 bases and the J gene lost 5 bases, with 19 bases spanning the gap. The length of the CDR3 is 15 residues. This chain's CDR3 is CASSQQQGGGETQYF. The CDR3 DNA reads TGTGCCAGCAGCCAGCAACAGGGTGGAGGTGAGACCCAGTACTTC.

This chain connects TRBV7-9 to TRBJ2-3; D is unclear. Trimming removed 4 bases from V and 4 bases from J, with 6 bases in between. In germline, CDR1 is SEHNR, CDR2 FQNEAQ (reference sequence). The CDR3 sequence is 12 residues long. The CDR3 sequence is CASSSEPDTQYF. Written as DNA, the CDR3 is TGTGCCAGCAGCTCTGAGCCAGATACGCAGTATTTT.

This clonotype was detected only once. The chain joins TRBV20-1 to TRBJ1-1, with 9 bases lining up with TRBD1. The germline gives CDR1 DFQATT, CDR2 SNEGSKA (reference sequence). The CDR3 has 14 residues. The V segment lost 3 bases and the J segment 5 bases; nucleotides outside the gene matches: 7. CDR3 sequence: CSARGTGLGTEAFF. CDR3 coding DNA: TGCAGTGCTAGGGGGACAGGGCTGGGGACTGAAGCTTTCTTT.